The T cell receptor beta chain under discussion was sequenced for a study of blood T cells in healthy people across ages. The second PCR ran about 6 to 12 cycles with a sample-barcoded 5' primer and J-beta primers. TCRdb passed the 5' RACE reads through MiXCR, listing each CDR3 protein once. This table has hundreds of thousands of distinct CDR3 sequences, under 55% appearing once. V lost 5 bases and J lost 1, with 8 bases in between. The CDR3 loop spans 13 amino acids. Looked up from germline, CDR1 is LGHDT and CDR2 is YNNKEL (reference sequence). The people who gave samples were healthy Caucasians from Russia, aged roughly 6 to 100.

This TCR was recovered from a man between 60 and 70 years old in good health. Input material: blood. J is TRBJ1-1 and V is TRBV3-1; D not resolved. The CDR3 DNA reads TGTGCCAGCAGCGCGACTGAGAACACTGAAGCTTTCTTT. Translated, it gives CASSATENTEAFF. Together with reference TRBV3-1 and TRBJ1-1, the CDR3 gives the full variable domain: DTAVSQTPKYLVTQMGNDKSIKCEQNLGHDTMYWYKQDSKKFLKIMFSYNNKELIINETVPNRFSPKSPDKAHLNLHINSLELGDSAVYFCASSATENTEAFFGQGTRLTVV.